This is a list of T cell receptor beta chains from one sample in a study of blood T cell repertoires in COVID-19. Assay used: immunoSEQ multiplex PCR; TCRdb lists only in-frame clones, some missing. The profile shows fewer than 35,000 clones, roughly 89% of them singletons. The source material was peripheral blood. The receptors come from a man at least 80 years old with acute or convalescent COVID-19. Both conserved end residues are part of each CDR3. Fields, in order: CDR3 length, D gene, V gene, clone size, J gene, CDR3 DNA, CDR3 protein. D genes are given only for firm matches. Clone size, where shown, is once, few, many, or a class for clones that have expanded.

CDR3 length: 15; D gene: NA; V gene: TRBV4-1; clone size: NA; J gene: TRBJ2-5; CDR3 DNA: TGCGCCAGCAGCCAAGTCCAGACAGGTCAAGAGACCCAGTACTTC; CDR3 protein: CASSQVQTGQETQYF
CDR3 length: 14; D gene: NA; V gene: TRBV5-1; clone size: NA; J gene: TRBJ1-3; CDR3 DNA: TGCGCCAGCAGCCGAGGGACAACTGGAAACACCATATATTTT; CDR3 protein: CASSRGTTGNTIYF
CDR3 length: 14; D gene: NA; V gene: TRBV9; clone size: NA; J gene: TRBJ1-5; CDR3 DNA: TGTGCCAGCAGCGTAGGACAAGACAATCAGCCCCAGCATTTT; CDR3 protein: CASSVGQDNQPQHF
CDR3 length: 12; D gene: NA; V gene: TRBV28; clone size: NA; J gene: TRBJ2-1; CDR3 DNA: TGTGCCAGCAAAGGGGGCTACAATGAGCAGTTCTTC; CDR3 protein: CASKGGYNEQFF
CDR3 length: 14; D gene: NA; V gene: TRBV7-9; clone size: NA; J gene: TRBJ1-2; CDR3 DNA: TGTGCCAGCAGCCAAGGAGGCAGTCTCTATGGCTACACCTTC; CDR3 protein: CASSQGGSLYGYTF
CDR3 length: 16; D gene: TRBD2; V gene: TRBV3-1/TRBV3-2; clone size: once; J gene: TRBJ2-7; CDR3 DNA: TGTGCCAGCAGCCAAGGAGGGACTAGCGGACTCTACGAGCAGTACTTC; CDR3 protein: CASSQGGTSGLYEQYF
CDR3 length: 20; D gene: TRBD1; V gene: TRBV6-4; clone size: NA; J gene: TRBJ2-1; CDR3 DNA: TGTGCCAGCAGTGACCCCCGGGACAGGGCCAAATCGAGCTCCTACAATGAGCAGTTCTTC; CDR3 protein: CASSDPRDRAKSSSYNEQFF
CDR3 length: 18; D gene: TRBD1; V gene: TRBV7-8; clone size: few; J gene: TRBJ1-6; CDR3 DNA: TGTGCCAGCAGCCCCCGGACAGGGACAGTAATCCTCCCTTCACCCCTCCACTTT; CDR3 protein: CASSPRTGTVILPSPLHF
CDR3 length: 23; D gene: TRBD2; V gene: TRBV12-5; clone size: NA; J gene: TRBJ2-2; CDR3 DNA: TGTGCTAGTGGTTTGGTACTTTCTGTGATCGGACTAGCGGAAAAAACGTACACCGGGGAGCTGTTTTTT; CDR3 protein: CASGLVLSVIGLAEKTYTGELFF
CDR3 length: 13; D gene: NA; V gene: TRBV19; clone size: NA; J gene: TRBJ1-5; CDR3 DNA: TGTGCCAGTAGTATTACAGTTTTTCAGCCCCAGCATTTT; CDR3 protein: CASSITVFQPQHF
CDR3 length: 16; D gene: NA; V gene: TRBV4-2; clone size: NA; J gene: TRBJ1-2; CDR3 DNA: TGTGCCAGCAGCCAAGAACCAGGGCCTTCCAACTATGGCTACACCTTC; CDR3 protein: CASSQEPGPSNYGYTF
CDR3 length: 14; D gene: NA; V gene: TRBV30; clone size: NA; J gene: TRBJ1-6; CDR3 DNA: TGTGCCTGGAGTCGTGGGACATCGGTGTCACCCCTCCACTTT; CDR3 protein: CAWSRGTSVSPLHF
CDR3 length: 15; D gene: TRBD1; V gene: TRBV5-5; clone size: NA; J gene: TRBJ1-5; CDR3 DNA: TGTGCCAGCAGCTTGGAACAGGGGTTACGTCAGCCCCAGCATTTT; CDR3 protein: CASSLEQGLRQPQHF
CDR3 length: 14; D gene: NA; V gene: TRBV5-1; clone size: NA; J gene: TRBJ2-3; CDR3 DNA: TGCGCCAGCAACACCGGACCCACAGGGGATACGCAGTATTTT; CDR3 protein: CASNTGPTGDTQYF
CDR3 length: 14; D gene: NA; V gene: TRBV5-6; clone size: NA; J gene: TRBJ1-3; CDR3 DNA: TGTGCCAGCAGCTTGGGAGGTTTTGGAAACACCATATATTTT; CDR3 protein: CASSLGGFGNTIYF
CDR3 length: 16; D gene: TRBD1; V gene: TRBV6-1; clone size: NA; J gene: TRBJ2-7; CDR3 DNA: TGTGCCAGCAGTGAAGCCGGACAGGGGGCGTACTACGAGCAGTACTTC; CDR3 protein: CASSEAGQGAYYEQYF
CDR3 length: 17; D gene: NA; V gene: TRBV1; clone size: once; J gene: TRBJ2-1; CDR3 DNA: TGCACCAGCAGCCAAGGGGGGCTAGCGGAGCTTTACAATGAGCAGTTCTTC; CDR3 protein: CTSSQGGLAELYNEQFF
CDR3 length: 14; D gene: TRBD1; V gene: TRBV3-1/TRBV3-2; clone size: NA; J gene: TRBJ1-1; CDR3 DNA: TGTGCCAGCAGCCAAGCGGGACAGGCCGCGGGGGCTTTCTTT; CDR3 protein: CASSQAGQAAGAFF